These 16 T cell receptor beta chains originate from one sample sequenced in a study of shared clonotypes between healthy human individuals. TCRdb's copy holds only in-frame clones and misses some; the assay was immunoSEQ multiplex PCR. The repertoire holds about 820,000 clones, with about 92% as singletons. Naive CD8 cells, CD45RO-negative and positively selected for CCR7, excluded terminally differentiated effector memory CD45RA+ cells. The specimen was naive CD8+ T cells sorted from blood. Source of these receptors: a man aged 30 to 45 in good health.

The chain uses TRBV4-3 and TRBJ1-2, with D perhaps matching TRBD1 (5 bases). The length of the CDR3 is 15 residues. Per the germline V gene, CDR1 is LGHNA and CDR2 is YSLEER. V lost 3 bases and J lost 1, with 12 bases in between. The DNA of the CDR3 is TGCGCCAGCAGCCATTCGACAGACTATAACTATGGCTACACCTTC. Amino acid sequence: CASSHSTDYNYGYTF.

The rearrangement uses TRBV10-2 and TRBJ1-5, with D maybe TRBD1 (6 bases). The V gene's germline CDR1 is WSHSY and CDR2 SAAADI. V was cut by 5 bases and J by 3 bases, with 14 bases left in between. This CDR3 comprises 15 residues. The CDR3 DNA follows: TGCGCCAGCAGTTTGGACAGTTCAACCAATCAGCCCCAGCATTTT. Its protein is CASSLDSSTNQPQHF.

CDR3 region: CASSPAPSFDEQFF. CDR3 in DNA: TGTGCCAGCAGCCCTGCCCCCAGTTTTGATGAGCAGTTCTTC. The chain employs TRBV7-3 and TRBJ2-1; D is unresolved. This CDR3 has 14 residues. Trimming took 5 bases from V and 8 from J, leaving 16 bases between them. Germline V gene sequence: CDR1 SGHTA, CDR2 FQGTGA.

The J gene is TRBJ1-5, the V gene TRBV2; D is ambiguous. In germline, CDR1 is SNHLY, CDR2 FYNNEI. Trimming removed 0 bases from V and 0 bases from J, with 12 bases in between. This CDR3 spans 17 amino acids. CDR3 in amino acids: CASSEALSDNSNQPQHF. The CDR3 bases are TGTGCCAGCAGTGAAGCCTTATCCGATAATAGCAATCAGCCCCAGCATTTT.

This sequence joins TRBV19 and TRBJ1-2, with TRBD1 matching 7 bases. The CDR3 contains 14 residues. Unmatched junction bases numbered 5, after V lost 7 bases and J lost 0 bases. Looked up from germline, CDR1 is LNHDA and CDR2 is SQIVND (reference sequence). The DNA for the CDR3 is TGTGCCAGTAAAGGGACAGACACTAACTATGGCTACACCTTC. It yields the protein CASKGTDTNYGYTF.

V and J are TRBV25-1 and TRBJ1-2, with unresolved D. V dropped 1 base and J dropped 4 bases, with 7 bases sitting between them. The CDR3 runs 13 residues. The germline V gene has CDR1 MGHDK and CDR2 SYGVNS. CDR3 sequence: CASSESNAYGYTF. As DNA, the CDR3 is TGTGCCAGCAGTGAATCTAACGCCTATGGCTACACCTTC.

The V call is TRBV5-4, the J call TRBJ1-2; D is uncertain. With 0 bases removed from V and 5 bases from J, the gap between germline ends came to 14 bases. The germline V gene has CDR1 SGHNT and CDR2 YYREEE (reference sequence). The CDR3 totals 15 residues. The CDR3 protein is CASSLDGEPRYGYTF. The CDR3 DNA sequence: TGTGCCAGCAGCTTGGACGGCGAACCTCGGTATGGCTACACCTTC.

The V gene is TRBV27, the J gene TRBJ2-7, with 7 bases matching TRBD2. Germline CDR1 is MNHEY and CDR2 is SMNVEV (reference sequence). The trim removed 3 bases at V and 5 bases at J, leaving 10 bases unmatched. CDR3 length equals 15 residues. CDR3 sequence: CASSFVYTSEDEQYF. CDR3 coding DNA: TGTGCCAGCAGTTTTGTTTATACTAGCGAGGACGAGCAGTACTTC.

The J gene is TRBJ2-3, the V gene TRBV7-9; no reliable D call. The CDR3 totals 17 residues. V lost 2 bases, J lost 0 bases, and 15 bases lay in between. Germline CDR1 and CDR2: SEHNR and FQNEAQ (reference sequence). The DNA of the CDR3 is TGTGCCAGCAGCTTACTTTTGACGGAACCTAGCACAGATACGCAGTATTTT. Amino acids: CASSLLLTEPSTDTQYF.

The gene calls are TRBV5-1 and TRBJ2-1; 12 positions agree with TRBD2. The CDR3 runs 16 residues. Trimming cost V 3 bases and J 5 bases; bases outside gene matches: 6. Looked up from germline, CDR1 is SGHRS and CDR2 is YFSETQ. The CDR3 loop reads CASSSGLAGKDNEQFF. In DNA, the CDR3 is TGCGCCAGCAGCTCCGGACTAGCGGGAAAGGACAATGAGCAGTTCTTC.

The gene calls are TRBV7-9 and TRBJ2-7; TRBD2 agrees at 7 bases. CDR1 is SEHNR and CDR2 is FQNEAQ in the germline V gene (reference sequence). The CDR3 runs 15 residues. V lost 5 bases to trimming and J lost 4 bases; unmatched junction nucleotides: 11. The CDR3 nucleotides read TGTGCCAGCAGCACCGAAGGTGCGGGAGTATACGAGCAGTACTTC. It specifies CASSTEGAGVYEQYF.

V is TRBV27 and J is TRBJ2-3, with 9 bases matching TRBD2. The CDR3 covers 16 residues. Germline lookup yields CDR1 MNHEY and CDR2 SMNVEV (reference sequence). J lost 4 bases, V lost 2 bases, and 7 bases had no gene match. The CDR3 DNA is TGTGCCAGCAGTTTAGGGCTAGCGGGGTTCCCAGATACGCAGTATTTT. This sequence encodes CASSLGLAGFPDTQYF.

V gene TRBV9 combines with J gene TRBJ2-7; the match to TRBD2 covers 9 bases. Trimming at V came to 3 bases and at J to 4 bases, leaving 14 bases not matched to a gene. There are 17 residues in the CDR3. Per the germline V gene, CDR1 is SGDLS and CDR2 is YYNGEE. This CDR3 is CASSGGFGKREVYEQYF. The CDR3, as DNA: TGTGCCAGCAGCGGCGGGTTTGGTAAGCGGGAGGTATACGAGCAGTACTTC.

CDR3 in DNA: TGTGCCATCAGTGACCAGCCTAGCGGGATACTCGATGAGCAGTTCTTC. Amino acid sequence: CAISDQPSGILDEQFF. The chain has TRBV10-3 and TRBJ2-1, with 9 bases aligning to TRBD2. The CDR3 covers 16 residues. Losses at the gene ends were 3 bases for V and 8 bases for J; bases not matched to a gene: 11. Germline V CDR1 and CDR2: ENHRY, SYGVKD.

The rearrangement uses TRBV6-4 and TRBJ2-1, with TRBD2 matching 12 bases. This CDR3 region has 15 residues. V lost 6 bases, J lost 7 bases, and 7 bases stayed unmatched. Germline CDR1 is MRHNA and CDR2 is SNTAGT. CDR3: CASRLLAGGINEQFF. In nucleotides, the CDR3 is TGTGCCAGCAGACTTCTAGCGGGGGGGATAAATGAGCAGTTCTTC.

The chain combines TRBV4-3 with TRBJ2-1; 8 bases align to TRBD1. The germline CDR1 and CDR2 sequences are LGHNA and YSLEER. V gave up 4 bases and J gave up 7 bases; unmatched junction bases: 9. The CDR3 runs 15 residues. The chain's CDR3 is CASSLRQGMLNEQFF. CDR3 nucleotides: TGCGCCAGCAGCCTCAGACAGGGGATGTTGAATGAGCAGTTCTTC.